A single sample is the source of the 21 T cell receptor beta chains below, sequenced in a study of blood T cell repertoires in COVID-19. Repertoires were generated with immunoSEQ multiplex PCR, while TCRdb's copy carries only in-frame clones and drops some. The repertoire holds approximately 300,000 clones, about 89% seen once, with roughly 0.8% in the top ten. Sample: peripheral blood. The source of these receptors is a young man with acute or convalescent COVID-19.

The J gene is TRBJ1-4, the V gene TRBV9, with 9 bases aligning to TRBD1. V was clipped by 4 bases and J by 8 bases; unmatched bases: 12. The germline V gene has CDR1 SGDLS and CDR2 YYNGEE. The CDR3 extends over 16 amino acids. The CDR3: CASSPSGQGRNEKLFF. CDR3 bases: TGTGCCAGCAGCCCCTCGGGACAGGGACGGAACGAAAAACTGTTTTTT.

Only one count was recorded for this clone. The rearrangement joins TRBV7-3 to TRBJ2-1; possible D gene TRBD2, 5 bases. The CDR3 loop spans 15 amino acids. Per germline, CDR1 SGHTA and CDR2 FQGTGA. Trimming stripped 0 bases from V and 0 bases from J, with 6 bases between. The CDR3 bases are TGTGCCAGCAGCTTAACTAGCGACTCCTACAATGAGCAGTTCTTC. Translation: CASSLTSDSYNEQFF.

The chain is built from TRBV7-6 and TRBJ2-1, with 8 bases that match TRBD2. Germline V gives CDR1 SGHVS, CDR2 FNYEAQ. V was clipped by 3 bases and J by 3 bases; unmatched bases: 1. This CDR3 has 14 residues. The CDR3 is CASSFGGGYNEQFF. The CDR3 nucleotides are TGTGCCAGCAGCTTCGGGGGGGGCTACAATGAGCAGTTCTTC.

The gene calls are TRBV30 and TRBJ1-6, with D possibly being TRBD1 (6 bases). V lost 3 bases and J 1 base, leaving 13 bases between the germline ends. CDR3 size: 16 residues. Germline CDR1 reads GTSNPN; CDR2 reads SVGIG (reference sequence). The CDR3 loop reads CAWRQGVRSYNSPLHF. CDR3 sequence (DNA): TGTGCCTGGAGACAGGGAGTTCGATCCTATAATTCACCCCTCCACTTT.

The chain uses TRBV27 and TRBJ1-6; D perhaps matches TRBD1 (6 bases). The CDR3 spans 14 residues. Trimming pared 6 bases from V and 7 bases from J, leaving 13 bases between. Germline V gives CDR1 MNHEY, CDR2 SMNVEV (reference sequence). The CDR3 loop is CASSTGQPNSPLHF. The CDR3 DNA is TGTGCCAGCAGCACTGGACAGCCGAATTCACCCCTCCACTTT.

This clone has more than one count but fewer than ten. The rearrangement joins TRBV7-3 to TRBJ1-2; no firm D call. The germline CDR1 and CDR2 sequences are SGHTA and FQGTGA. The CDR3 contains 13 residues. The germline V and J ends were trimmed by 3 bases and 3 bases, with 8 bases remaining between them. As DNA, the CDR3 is TGTGCCAGCAGCTTCTCACAATACTATGGCTACACCTTC. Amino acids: CASSFSQYYGYTF.

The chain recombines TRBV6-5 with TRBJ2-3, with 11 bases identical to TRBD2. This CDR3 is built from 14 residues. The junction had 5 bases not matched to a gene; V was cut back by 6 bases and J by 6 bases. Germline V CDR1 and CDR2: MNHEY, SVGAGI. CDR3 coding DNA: TGTGCCAGCAGATTTAGCGGGAGGGGGGATACGCAGTATTTT. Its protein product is CASRFSGRGDTQYF.

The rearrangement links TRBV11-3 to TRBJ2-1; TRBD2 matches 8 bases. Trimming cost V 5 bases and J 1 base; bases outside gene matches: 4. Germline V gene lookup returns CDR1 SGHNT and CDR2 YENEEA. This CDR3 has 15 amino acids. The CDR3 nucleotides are TGTGCCAGCAGCCTCGGGAGGGGTTCCTACAATGAGCAGTTCTTC. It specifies CASSLGRGSYNEQFF.

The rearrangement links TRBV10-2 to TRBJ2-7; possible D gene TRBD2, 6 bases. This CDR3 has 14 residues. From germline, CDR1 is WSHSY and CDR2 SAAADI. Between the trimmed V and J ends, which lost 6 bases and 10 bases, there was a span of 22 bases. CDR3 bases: TGCGCCAGCAGGGGAGCGGGCCCGACTTCAAAACAGTACTTC. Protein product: CASRGAGPTSKQYF.

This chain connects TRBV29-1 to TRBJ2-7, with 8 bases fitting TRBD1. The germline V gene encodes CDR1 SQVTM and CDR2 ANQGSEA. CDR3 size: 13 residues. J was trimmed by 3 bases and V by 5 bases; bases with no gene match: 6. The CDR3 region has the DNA TGCAGCGTTAACTCAGGGGGCGGCTACGAGCAGTACTTC. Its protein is CSVNSGGGYEQYF.

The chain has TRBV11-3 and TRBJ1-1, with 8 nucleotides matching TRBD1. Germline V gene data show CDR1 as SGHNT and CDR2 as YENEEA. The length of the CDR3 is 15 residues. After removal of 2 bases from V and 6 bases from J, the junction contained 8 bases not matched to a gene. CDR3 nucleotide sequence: TGTGCCAGCAGCTTATCAGGGGGCGGGTTGTCTGAAGCTTTCTTT. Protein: CASSLSGGGLSEAFF.

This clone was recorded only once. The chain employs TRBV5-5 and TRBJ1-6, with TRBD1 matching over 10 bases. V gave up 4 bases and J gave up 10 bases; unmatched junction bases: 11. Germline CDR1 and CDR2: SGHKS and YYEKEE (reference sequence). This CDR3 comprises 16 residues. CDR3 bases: TGTGCCAGCAGCAGGGTCCGGGACAGGGGTGGCTCACCCCTCCACTTT. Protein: CASSRVRDRGGSPLHF.

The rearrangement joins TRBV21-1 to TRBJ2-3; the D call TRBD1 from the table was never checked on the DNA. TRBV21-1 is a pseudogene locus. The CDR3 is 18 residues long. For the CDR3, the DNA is TGTGCCAGCAGCAAAGCTAGTACAACAAAGCAGGGGCCAGATACGCAGTATTTT. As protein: CASSKASTTKQGPDTQYF.

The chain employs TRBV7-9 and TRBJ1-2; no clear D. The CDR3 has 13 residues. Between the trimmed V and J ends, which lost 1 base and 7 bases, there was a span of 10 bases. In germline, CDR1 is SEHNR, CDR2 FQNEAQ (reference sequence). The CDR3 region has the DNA TGTGCCAGCAGCTTAGGTACCGGTGGTGGCTACACCTTC. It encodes CASSLGTGGGYTF.

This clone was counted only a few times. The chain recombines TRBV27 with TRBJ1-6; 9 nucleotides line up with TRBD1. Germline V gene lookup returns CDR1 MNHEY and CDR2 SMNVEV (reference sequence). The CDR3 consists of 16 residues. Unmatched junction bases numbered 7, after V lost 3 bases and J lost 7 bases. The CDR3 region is CASSLTGGGLNSPLHF. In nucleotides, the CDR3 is TGTGCCAGCAGTTTGACAGGGGGGGGGTTAAATTCACCCCTCCACTTT.

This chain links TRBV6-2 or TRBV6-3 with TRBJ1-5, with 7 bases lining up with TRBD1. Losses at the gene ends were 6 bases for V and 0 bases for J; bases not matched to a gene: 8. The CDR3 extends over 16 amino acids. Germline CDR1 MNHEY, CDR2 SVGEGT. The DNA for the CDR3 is TGTGCCAGCAGCCAAAGGACAGGAGATAGCAATCAGCCCCAGCATTTT. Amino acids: CASSQRTGDSNQPQHF.

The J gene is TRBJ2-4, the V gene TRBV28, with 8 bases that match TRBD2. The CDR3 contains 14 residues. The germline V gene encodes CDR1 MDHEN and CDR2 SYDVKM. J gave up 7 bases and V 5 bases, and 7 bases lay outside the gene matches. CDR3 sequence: CASSPAGVSNIQYF. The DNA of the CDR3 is TGTGCCAGCAGTCCAGCGGGAGTTTCGAACATTCAGTACTTC.

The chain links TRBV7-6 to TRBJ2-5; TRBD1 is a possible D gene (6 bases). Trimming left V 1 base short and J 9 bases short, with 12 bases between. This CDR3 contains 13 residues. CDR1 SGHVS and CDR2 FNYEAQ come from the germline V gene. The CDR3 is CASSLDTGLAQYF. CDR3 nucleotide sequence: TGTGCCAGCAGCTTAGACACAGGGTTGGCCCAGTACTTC.

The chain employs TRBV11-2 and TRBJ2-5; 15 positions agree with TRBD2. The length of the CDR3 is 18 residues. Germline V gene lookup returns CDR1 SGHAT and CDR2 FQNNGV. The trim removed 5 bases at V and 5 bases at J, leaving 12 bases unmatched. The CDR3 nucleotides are TGTGCCAGCAGCCCCCCCGGGACTAGCGGGAGGCCGGGTGAGACCCAGTACTTC. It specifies CASSPPGTSGRPGETQYF.

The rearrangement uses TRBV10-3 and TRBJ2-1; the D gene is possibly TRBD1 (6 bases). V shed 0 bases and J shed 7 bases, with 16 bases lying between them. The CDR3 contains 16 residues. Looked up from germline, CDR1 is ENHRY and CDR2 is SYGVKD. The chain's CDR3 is CAISESTGFRGNEQFF. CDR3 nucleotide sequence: TGTGCCATCAGTGAGTCAACAGGGTTCAGGGGAAATGAGCAGTTCTTC.

The CDR3: CASSLAGQGSREQFF. CDR3 bases: TGTGCCAGCAGCTTAGCAGGACAGGGGTCGAGGGAGCAGTTCTTC. The V gene is TRBV7-2, the J gene TRBJ2-1; 9 nucleotides line up with TRBD1. Looked up from germline, CDR1 is SGHTA and CDR2 is FQGNSA. The V and J ends lost 0 bases and 10 bases, in that order; junction bases with no gene match: 7. This CDR3 region has 15 residues.